This entry lists 18 T cell receptor beta chains sequenced from one sample in a study of T cell repertoires in cytomegalovirus infection. Their target antigens are unknown. TCRdb itself ran the reads through MiXCR, one entry per CDR3 protein. The sample includes about 500,000 distinct CDR3 sequences, roughly a third of them seen just once. The sequencing here drew on cultured PBMCs, taken from culture after CMV antigen stimulation. These receptors originate from a human donor in good health (CMV status not recorded). Some clones in this sample may be carry-over from other donors' samples.

There are a few counts of this clonotype. The chain recombines TRBV7-2 with TRBJ2-1; D not resolved. V was shortened by 7 bases and J by 3 bases, with 13 bases between the two germline ends. CDR1 is SGHTA and CDR2 is FQGNSA in the germline V gene. The CDR3 consists of 14 residues. CDR3 DNA sequence: TGTGCCAGCACCCCGGATGGGTTCTACAATGAGCAGTTCTTC. This sequence encodes CASTPDGFYNEQFF.

This clonotype was detected only a few times. The J gene is TRBJ1-3, the V gene TRBV20-1, with a weak D call TRBD1 (5 bases). Trimming took off 4 bases at V and 7 bases at J, with 14 bases between the two ends. CDR3 length: 13 residues. CDR1 is DFQATT, CDR2 SNEGSKA, per germline (reference sequence). The CDR3 DNA sequence: TGCAGTGCTACGGGGGAGTACGGGAACACCATATATTTT. This sequence encodes CSATGEYGNTIYF.

This clonotype was picked up many times. This chain links TRBV29-1 with TRBJ1-3; unclear D gene. V lost 0 bases and J lost 0, with 12 bases in between. Looked up from germline, CDR1 is SQVTM and CDR2 is ANQGSEA. This CDR3 contains 16 residues. As DNA, the CDR3 is TGCAGCGTTGAAGAATTTGAGTCGCTCTCTGGAAACACCATATATTTT. Protein sequence: CSVEEFESLSGNTIYF.

The sample holds a few counts of this clonotype. The chain has TRBV6-1 and TRBJ2-1; 12 bases align to TRBD2. Per germline, CDR1 MNHNS and CDR2 SASEGT. The V and J ends lost 5 bases and 7 bases, in that order; junction bases with no gene match: 6. The CDR3 spans 15 residues. In nucleotides, the CDR3 is TGTGCCAGCAGTCCCTCCGGACTAGCGGGGAATGAGCAGTTCTTC. Translation: CASSPSGLAGNEQFF.

The chain couples TRBV11-2 to TRBJ2-1; 9 bases are shared with TRBD2. The CDR3 has 16 residues. Germline V lookup: CDR1 SGHAT, CDR2 FQNNGV. Trimming cost V 1 base and J 5 bases; bases outside gene matches: 6. CDR3: CASSLGGRATNNEQFF. For the CDR3, the DNA is TGTGCCAGCAGCTTAGGCGGGAGGGCCACTAACAATGAGCAGTTCTTC.

This clonotype has only a few counts. The J gene is TRBJ2-1, the V gene TRBV6-2 or TRBV6-3; 10 bases line up with TRBD2. The germline CDR1 and CDR2 sequences are MNHEY and SVGEGT. V lost 2 bases to trimming and J lost 1 base; unmatched junction nucleotides: 11. This CDR3 comprises 19 residues. The CDR3 loop reads CASSYPRLAGARSYNEQFF. The CDR3 DNA sequence: TGTGCCAGCAGTTACCCCAGGCTAGCGGGAGCTAGATCCTACAATGAGCAGTTCTTC.

The sample holds a few counts of this clonotype. The rearrangement links TRBV6-2 or TRBV6-3 to TRBJ2-7; 7 bases agree with TRBD2. Trimming removed 6 bases from V and 3 bases from J; junction bases left unmatched: 11. The CDR3 runs 15 residues. Germline V gene data show CDR1 as MNHEY and CDR2 as SVGEGT. CDR3 in DNA: TGTGCCAGCAGCCTTCTCGGGACTACGCGCTACGAGCAGTACTTC. This encodes CASSLLGTTRYEQYF.

The rearrangement joins TRBV7-2 to TRBJ2-1, with TRBD2 matching 11 bases. The length of the CDR3 is 16 residues. Germline CDR1 is SGHTA and CDR2 is FQGNSA. The V gene end was trimmed by 8 bases and the J gene end by 7 bases; junction bases not matched to a gene: 13. CDR3 in amino acids: CASAMDSGRAANEQFF. The CDR3 DNA is TGTGCCAGCGCTATGGATAGCGGGAGGGCCGCGAATGAGCAGTTCTTC.

The V gene is TRBV6-6, the J gene TRBJ2-1; possible D gene TRBD1, 6 bases. CDR3 length equals 17 residues. Trimming left V 0 bases short and J 3 bases short, with 15 bases between. Germline CDR1 is MNHNY and CDR2 is SVGAGI (reference sequence). The CDR3 loop is CASSYSSRPDSYNEQFF. DNA for the CDR3: TGTGCCAGCAGTTACTCGAGCCGTCCGGACAGCTACAATGAGCAGTTCTTC.

The genes are TRBV7-6 and TRBJ2-1; the D call may be TRBD1 or TRBD2 (5 bases each). Germline V CDR1 and CDR2: SGHVS, FNYEAQ. The CDR3 covers 15 residues. Trimming removed 1 base from V and 8 bases from J, with 15 bases in between. CDR3: CASSLGGASVDEQFF. The CDR3 DNA is TGTGCCAGCAGCTTAGGAGGGGCTAGTGTCGATGAGCAGTTCTTC.

V gene TRBV6-2 or TRBV6-3 combines with J gene TRBJ2-1; 10 positions agree with TRBD2. The V and J ends lost 7 bases and 7 bases, in that order; junction bases with no gene match: 4. This CDR3 is 13 amino acids long. Germline V gene lookup returns CDR1 MNHEY and CDR2 SVGEGT. The CDR3 DNA is TGTGCCAGCACCATGACTAGCGGGAATGAGCAGTTCTTC. It is translated as CASTMTSGNEQFF.

The chain carries TRBV28 and TRBJ2-3, with 13 bases fitting TRBD2. CDR3 length: 15 amino acids. The germline CDR1 and CDR2 sequences are MDHEN and SYDVKM. V shed 5 bases, J shed 3 bases, and the junction held 2 bases outside the gene matches. CDR3 nucleotides: TGTGCCAGCAGTGGGGGACTAGCGGGGACAGATACGCAGTATTTT. Translation: CASSGGLAGTDTQYF.

This clonotype appeared a few times. This sequence joins TRBV7-2 and TRBJ1-5; TRBD1 matches at 8 bases. V shed 2 bases, J shed 6 bases, and the junction held 9 bases outside the gene matches. Germline loops: CDR1 SGHTA, CDR2 FQGNSA. The CDR3 is made up of 16 amino acids. CDR3 in DNA: TGTGCCAGCAGCTTAAGCGGACAGGGTGGGACTCAGCCCCAGCATTTT. Translated, it gives CASSLSGQGGTQPQHF.

The J gene is TRBJ1-3, the V gene TRBV2, with 7 bases matching TRBD1. The V and J ends lost 4 bases and 0 bases, in that order; junction bases with no gene match: 9. The CDR3 loop spans 17 amino acids. Per the germline V gene, CDR1 is SNHLY and CDR2 is FYNNEI. DNA of the CDR3: TGTGCCAGCAGTGCTCTTGGACAGGACTTCTCTGGAAACACCATATATTTT. Protein sequence: CASSALGQDFSGNTIYF.

This clonotype has just a few counts. The V gene is TRBV6-6, the J gene TRBJ1-5, with D perhaps TRBD1 (5 bases). Trimming stripped 6 bases from V and 2 bases from J, with 17 bases between. The CDR3 runs to 16 residues. Per the germline V gene, CDR1 is MNHNY and CDR2 is SVGAGI (reference sequence). CDR3 in DNA: TGTGCCAGCAGAACCCTGCGGGGGAAGGGCAATCAGCCCCAGCATTTT. This encodes CASRTLRGKGNQPQHF.

The genes are TRBV6-2 or TRBV6-3 and TRBJ2-1, with 9 bases matching TRBD2. Germline V gene data show CDR1 as MNHEY and CDR2 as SVGEGT. The CDR3 contains 16 residues. V lost 1 base, J lost 8 bases, and 9 bases stayed unmatched. CDR3 coding DNA: TGTGCCAGCAGTTACTTTAGCGGGAGCGCTGGCCATGAGCAGTTCTTC. Residues: CASSYFSGSAGHEQFF.

This clonotype was seen a few times. The J gene is TRBJ2-7, the V gene TRBV6-2 or TRBV6-3, with D unresolved. Germline values: CDR1 MNHEY, CDR2 SVGEGT. The V end lost 8 bases, the J end lost 3 bases, and 14 bases lay between the germline ends. There are 13 residues in the CDR3. The DNA for the CDR3 is TGTGCCAGCGGGCGGCCCGGTTTCTACGAGCAGTACTTC. Translation: CASGRPGFYEQYF.

This clonotype was detected once. The chain joins TRBV10-3 to TRBJ1-1; the D is unclear. This CDR3 comprises 13 residues. V lost 6 bases to trimming and J lost 5 bases, with 13 bases between them. Germline lookup yields CDR1 ENHRY and CDR2 SYGVKD. The CDR3 bases are TGTGCCATCAGCGGTAATAGTGGAACTGAAGCTTTCTTT. This encodes CAISGNSGTEAFF.